The 32 T cell receptor beta chains given below trace back to one sample, sequenced in a study of cytomegalovirus exposure and HLA in healthy donors. PCR employed 60 Vbeta and 13 Jbeta primers. Assay used: immunoSEQ multiplex PCR; TCRdb lists only in-frame clones, some missing. The data show 150,000 to 200,000 clones, about 72% seen once. Source material: PBMCs. Receptors were obtained from a man between 60 and 75 years old in good health and CMV-seronegative.

The rearrangement uses TRBV5-5 and TRBJ1-1, with D possibly matching TRBD1 (6 bases). The length of the CDR3 is 14 residues. Per the germline V gene, CDR1 is SGHKS and CDR2 is YYEKEE (reference sequence). V was shortened by 0 bases and J by 1 base, with 7 bases between the two germline ends. The CDR3 DNA is TGTGCCAGCAGCTTGGCGGGACAGAACACTGAAGCTTTCTTT. Amino acid sequence: CASSLAGQNTEAFF.

The chain uses TRBV7-2 and TRBJ2-7; TRBD2 matches at 11 bases. The CDR3 is made up of 14 amino acids. Losses at the gene ends were 4 bases for V and 5 bases for J; bases not matched to a gene: 4. Germline lookup yields CDR1 SGHTA and CDR2 FQGNSA. DNA for the CDR3: TGTGCCAGCAGCTCACTAGCGGGAGTGGACGAGCAGTACTTC. Translation gives CASSSLAGVDEQYF.

The J gene is TRBJ1-5, the V gene TRBV18; 7 positions match TRBD1. Germline V gives CDR1 KGHSH, CDR2 LQKENI. Trimming took 3 bases from V and 4 from J; bases not matched to a gene: 3. The CDR3 totals 14 residues. CDR3 nucleotides: TGTGCCAGCTCACCGGACAGGTTAAATCAGCCCCAGCATTTT. Translated, it gives CASSPDRLNQPQHF.

The CDR3 region has the DNA TGTGCCAGCAGCTTAGGTGGCTCCACGGGCTATGGCTACACCTTC. Its protein is CASSLGGSTGYGYTF. V is TRBV7-6 and J is TRBJ1-2; no definite D call. Germline CDR1 is SGHVS and CDR2 is FNYEAQ. CDR3 length equals 15 residues. V dropped 1 base and J dropped 4 bases, with 13 bases sitting between them.

The V and J genes are TRBV14 and TRBJ1-2, with D unresolved. The length of the CDR3 is 13 residues. V was trimmed by 1 base and J by 4 bases, leaving 7 bases between them. Germline loops: CDR1 SGHDN, CDR2 FVKESK. The CDR3 region is CASSQAYGYGYTF. As DNA, the CDR3 is TGTGCCAGCAGCCAAGCCTATGGCTATGGCTACACCTTC. The full variable domain, rest sourced from reference TRBV14 and TRBJ1-2, is EAGVTQFPSHSVIEKGQTVTLRCDPISGHDNLYWYRRVMGKEIKFLLHFVKESKQDESGMPNNRFLAERTGGTYSTLKVQPAELEDSGVYFCASSQAYGYGYTFGSGTRLTVV.

The chain combines TRBV27 with TRBJ2-4; 14 bases fit TRBD2. Per the germline V gene, CDR1 is MNHEY and CDR2 is SMNVEV (reference sequence). CDR3 length: 19 amino acids. With 0 bases clipped from V and 9 bases from J, the junction kept 13 bases outside the gene matches. CDR3 amino acids: CASSLSSGGLAGEGTIQYF. CDR3 sequence (DNA): TGTGCCAGCAGTTTATCGAGCGGGGGACTAGCGGGAGAAGGAACCATTCAGTACTTC.

V usage is TRBV4-1 and J usage is TRBJ2-1; 7 nucleotides agree with TRBD2. Germline loops: CDR1 MGHRA, CDR2 YSYEKL. V was clipped by 0 bases and J by 8 bases; unmatched bases: 13. This CDR3 comprises 17 residues. CDR3 residues: CASSQEPAGSGADEQFF. CDR3 bases: TGCGCCAGCAGCCAAGAGCCAGCGGGGAGTGGGGCGGATGAGCAGTTCTTC.

The chain joins TRBV29-1 to TRBJ2-2; tentatively, D is TRBD2 (6 bases). The V end lost 3 bases, the J end lost 3 bases, and 8 bases lay between the germline ends. This CDR3 comprises 13 residues. The V gene's germline CDR1 is SQVTM and CDR2 ANQGSEA. The CDR3 DNA follows: TGCAGCGTTGACCGGGGGTACACCGGGGAGCTGTTTTTT. This encodes CSVDRGYTGELFF.

The chain couples TRBV7-2 to TRBJ2-1; possible D gene TRBD1, 7 bases. The CDR3 length is 15 residues. Deletions cut 4 bases from V and 0 bases from J, with 10 bases between. From germline, CDR1 is SGHTA and CDR2 FQGNSA. Here the CDR3 reads CASSSGGSSYNEQFF. The DNA for the CDR3 is TGTGCCAGCAGCTCAGGGGGGAGCTCCTACAATGAGCAGTTCTTC.

V usage is TRBV2 and J usage is TRBJ2-7, with 12 positions matching TRBD2. CDR3 size: 17 residues. V lost 2 bases, J lost 4 bases, and 9 bases stayed unmatched. Germline V gives CDR1 SNHLY, CDR2 FYNNEI. CDR3 in DNA: TGTGCCAGCAGTGAACCCCGGTCACTAGCGGGAGGTTACGAGCAGTACTTC. Its protein is CASSEPRSLAGGYEQYF.

The chain combines TRBV19 with TRBJ1-1, with D perhaps matching TRBD1 (5 bases). The CDR3 contains 11 residues. Germline assignment: CDR1 LNHDA and CDR2 SQIVND (reference sequence). The V and J ends lost 5 bases and 7 bases respectively, with 8 bases between them. The DNA for the CDR3 is TGTGCCAGTAGTCTACAGGTTGAAGCTTTCTTT. Translated: CASSLQVEAFF.

V is TRBV6-5 and J is TRBJ1-1; D is unresolved. The CDR3 spans 11 residues. The ends were cut back, 6 bases at V and 6 bases at J, with 8 bases in the middle. The germline V gene has CDR1 MNHEY and CDR2 SVGAGI. Here the CDR3 reads CASSRESEAFF. CDR3 nucleotide sequence: TGTGCCAGCAGCCGCGAGTCTGAAGCTTTCTTT.

This rearrangement joins TRBV10-1 to TRBJ2-7; D possibly corresponds to TRBD1 (5 bases). This CDR3 is built from 14 residues. Looked up from germline, CDR1 is WNHNN and CDR2 is SYGVQD (reference sequence). With 7 bases removed from V and 2 bases from J, the gap between germline ends came to 15 bases. The CDR3 region is CASTSSRQPYEQYF. The CDR3 DNA follows: TGCGCCAGCACCTCTTCTCGACAGCCCTACGAGCAGTACTTC.

This clone has just one count. The chain carries TRBV27 and TRBJ2-3, with 10 bases fitting TRBD2. The CDR3 extends over 17 amino acids. With V trimmed by 0 bases and J by 2 bases, 5 bases remained unmatched. Germline loops: CDR1 MNHEY, CDR2 SMNVEV (reference sequence). The CDR3: CASSLSGLADYTDTQYF. CDR3 nucleotide sequence: TGTGCCAGCAGTTTATCTGGACTAGCGGATTACACAGATACGCAGTATTTT.

The genes are TRBV5-5 and TRBJ1-6; 7 positions agree with TRBD1. Germline V gives CDR1 SGHKS, CDR2 YYEKEE (reference sequence). V shed 2 bases and J 8 bases; nucleotides not matched to a gene: 4. The CDR3 runs 14 residues. CDR3 region: CASSFQGEDSPLHF. The CDR3 bases are TGTGCCAGCAGCTTCCAGGGGGAAGATTCACCCCTCCACTTT.

The chain carries TRBV28 and TRBJ2-7; 7 positions match TRBD2. The junction had 10 bases not matched to a gene; V was cut back by 8 bases and J by 0 bases. The CDR3 loop spans 15 amino acids. The germline V gene has CDR1 MDHEN and CDR2 SYDVKM. The CDR3: CASGDPGGSSYEQYF. The CDR3 region has the DNA TGTGCCAGCGGGGATCCGGGGGGAAGCTCCTACGAGCAGTACTTC.

This clone has more than one count but fewer than ten. This chain joins TRBV6-5 and TRBJ2-2; 8 bases are shared with TRBD1. CDR1 and CDR2 (germline): MNHEY, SVGAGI. V gave up 6 bases and J gave up 5 bases; unmatched junction bases: 8. The CDR3 has 15 residues. The CDR3 DNA reads TGTGCCAGCAGCTCGCGACAGGGGCGGACCGGGGAGCTGTTTTTT. It translates to CASSSRQGRTGELFF.

V gene TRBV5-1 combines with J gene TRBJ2-7; 9 bases line up with TRBD1. J lost 5 bases, V lost 5 bases, and 11 bases had no gene match. The CDR3 has 15 amino acids. CDR1 is SGHRS and CDR2 is YFSETQ in the germline V gene. The CDR3 protein is CASRGTGGDSDEQYF. The CDR3, as DNA: TGCGCCAGCAGGGGTACAGGGGGCGATTCCGACGAGCAGTACTTC.

This clone appeared a few times. The chain links TRBV27 to TRBJ2-1, with TRBD2 as a possible D gene (6 bases). The CDR3 has 14 residues. Germline values: CDR1 MNHEY, CDR2 SMNVEV (reference sequence). Trimming left V 4 bases short and J 8 bases short, with 15 bases between. CDR3 in amino acids: CASSSETSVDEQFF. The DNA for the CDR3 is TGTGCCAGCAGTTCAGAGACTAGTGTGGATGAGCAGTTCTTC.

There are a few counts of this clone. At one boundary the junction diverges from the germline segment, which might be a read error. This chain links TRBV7-9 with TRBJ2-2, with D maybe TRBD2 (6 bases). CDR3 length: 15 amino acids. CDR1 SEHNR and CDR2 FQNEAQ come from the germline V gene (reference sequence). CDR3 residues: CSSSSGATNTGELFF. The CDR3 nucleotides are TGTTCCAGCAGCTCGGGAGCTACAAACACCGGGGAGCTGTTTTTT.

The chain combines TRBV5-1 with TRBJ2-5; TRBD2 might be the D (7 bases). Germline CDR1 and CDR2: SGHRS and YFSETQ. The CDR3 has 14 residues. V was pared by 0 bases and J by 5 bases, with 11 bases between. The DNA of the CDR3 is TGCGCCAGCAGCTTGGGGGGGGGCCTGGAGACCCAGTACTTC. This sequence encodes CASSLGGGLETQYF.

This clone came up once. The gene calls are TRBV9 and TRBJ2-3; D may be TRBD2 (6 bases). The CDR3 has 13 amino acids. Germline values: CDR1 SGDLS, CDR2 YYNGEE. V gave up 3 bases and J gave up 6 bases, with 11 bases separating them. In DNA, the CDR3 is TGTGCCAGCAGCGGGCGGGGTAGGGATACGCAGTATTTT. Its protein product is CASSGRGRDTQYF.

The V gene is TRBV27, the J gene TRBJ2-3, with TRBD2 matching over 7 bases. V was pared by 0 bases and J by 3 bases, with 27 bases of the junction left unmatched. CDR3 length: 23 residues. Per germline, CDR1 MNHEY and CDR2 SMNVEV (reference sequence). This CDR3 reads CASSLSGTNRQLWRRGTTDTQYF. The DNA of the CDR3 is TGTGCCAGCAGTTTATCGGGGACTAATCGACAGCTATGGAGGCGGGGGACTACAGATACGCAGTATTTT.

Comments on this clone: One end of the junction is discordant with germline, which a read error may explain. The same CDR3 arises from other DNA sequences in this sample as well. This chain connects TRBV15 to TRBJ2-2; 8 bases match TRBD1. CDR1 LNHNV and CDR2 YYDKDF come from the germline V gene (reference sequence). The CDR3 has 15 amino acids. Here the CDR3 DNA reads TGTGCCACCAGCATGGACAGGGCCGGAACCGGGGAGCTGTTCTTT. This encodes CATSMDRAGTGELFF.

The chain employs TRBV27 and TRBJ2-3; tentatively, D is TRBD2 (6 bases). Trimming took off 7 bases at V and 6 bases at J, with 14 bases between the two ends. Per germline, CDR1 MNHEY and CDR2 SMNVEV (reference sequence). This CDR3 region has 13 residues. The CDR3 DNA reads as TGTGCCAGCACCAACCCGGGAGCGGATACGCAGTATTTT. Encoded protein: CASTNPGADTQYF.

The rearrangement links TRBV10-3 to TRBJ2-7, with D perhaps matching TRBD1 (5 bases). Germline V gene sequence: CDR1 ENHRY, CDR2 SYGVKD. The CDR3 is 12 residues long. V lost 3 bases to trimming and J lost 6 bases, with 9 bases between them. The CDR3 region is CAISEYRSEQYF. CDR3 DNA sequence: TGTGCCATCAGTGAATACAGGAGCGAGCAGTACTTC.

V gene TRBV19 combines with J gene TRBJ2-3; D is perhaps TRBD2 (6 bases). With 3 bases removed from V and 0 bases from J, the gap between germline ends came to 22 bases. The CDR3 runs to 19 residues. Germline V gene data show CDR1 as LNHDA and CDR2 as SQIVND (reference sequence). The CDR3 region is CASSMHPRLRGTSTDTQYF. Written as DNA, the CDR3 is TGTGCCAGTAGTATGCACCCTCGCCTCAGAGGGACTAGCACAGATACGCAGTATTTT.

There are a few counts of this clone. The V gene is TRBV5-8, the J gene TRBJ2-7, with D tentatively TRBD1 (6 bases). Between the trimmed V and J ends, which lost 4 bases and 4 bases, there was a span of 15 bases. The length of the CDR3 is 14 residues. CDR1 and CDR2 (germline): SGHTS, YDEGEE. CDR3 residues: CASSNRVSVYEQYF. In DNA form, the CDR3 reads TGTGCCAGCAGCAACAGGGTTTCGGTGTACGAGCAGTACTTC.

The chain recombines TRBV4-3 with TRBJ2-4; D is possibly TRBD2 (7 bases). CDR3 size: 17 residues. V lost 0 bases, J lost 5 bases, and 17 bases lay in between. CDR1 LGHNA and CDR2 YSLEER come from the germline V gene. The CDR3 reads CASSQDGSGTTENIQYF. CDR3 in DNA: TGCGCCAGCAGCCAAGATGGAAGCGGGACAACAGAAAACATTCAGTACTTC.

The V and J genes are TRBV19 and TRBJ1-3; D gene uncertain. Germline V gives CDR1 LNHDA, CDR2 SQIVND (reference sequence). V shed 6 bases and J shed 5 bases, with 17 bases lying between them. CDR3 length: 15 amino acids. DNA for the CDR3: TGTGCCAGTAGCGCCCCGGGTCGGCGGAGAAACACCATATATTTT. It is translated as CASSAPGRRRNTIYF. Using reference TRBV19 and TRBJ1-3 for the parts outside the CDR3, the full variable domain is DGGITQSPKYLFRKEGQNVTLSCEQNLNHDAMYWYRQDPGQGLRLIYYSQIVNDFQKGDIAEGYSVSREKKESFPLTVTSAQKNPTAFYLCASSAPGRRRNTIYFGEGSWLTVV.

This clone came up once. This chain uses TRBV7-9 with TRBJ1-1, with D perhaps TRBD1 (6 bases). The CDR3 has 12 amino acids. The germline gives CDR1 SEHNR, CDR2 FQNEAQ (reference sequence). V lost 9 bases and J lost 3, with 11 bases in between. CDR3 coding DNA: TGTGCCAGAGGGACAATGGACACTGAAGCTTTCTTT. Amino acids: CARGTMDTEAFF.

Only a few counts were recorded for this clone. This chain uses TRBV2 with TRBJ2-3; maybe TRBD2 (5 bases). This CDR3 comprises 16 residues. Trimming pared 0 bases from V and 2 bases from J, leaving 12 bases between. CDR1 SNHLY and CDR2 FYNNEI come from the germline V gene. The CDR3 is CASSEARVANTDTQYF. CDR3 in DNA: TGTGCCAGCAGTGAAGCGAGGGTTGCGAACACAGATACGCAGTATTTT.